The clone carrying this TCR beta chain showed up many times. V lost 4 bases and J 4 bases, leaving 16 bases between the germline ends. The CDR3 extends over 16 amino acids. Germline lookup yields CDR1 LGHDT and CDR2 YNNKEL (reference sequence). A single record per CDR3 protein comes from TCRdb applying MiXCR to the 5' RACE reads. The profile shows around 62,000 distinct CDR3 sequences, roughly 21% of them singletons. This record belongs to a study of HIV-infected patients and healthy controls. Material for sequencing was CD4+ T cells from blood. This TCR was sampled from a human donor in good health. This chain joins TRBV3-1 and TRBJ2-2, with D perhaps TRBD1 (6 bases). DNA for the CDR3: TGTGCCAGCAGCCCTACAGGGTTGGTTAGCACCGGGGAGCTGTTTTTT. This gives the protein CASSPTGLVSTGELFF.